A single TCR beta chain is shown here with its context. Its antigen is not known. It was healthy bone marrow donors who served as donors. The sample comes from a study of cytomegalovirus exposure and HLA in healthy donors. The study's findings and limits: Links to common viral pathogens appeared, in a later analysis, for several of the most significant clusters. Overall, approximately 180 TCR beta chains were annotated as cytomegalovirus-associated.

The V gene's germline CDR1 is SGHNT and CDR2 YYREEE (reference sequence). CDR3 length: 15 residues. Deletions cut 4 bases from V and 0 bases from J, with 10 bases between. A multiplex PCR was run with 60 Vbeta primers and 13 Jbeta primers. Clones were read by immunoSEQ multiplex PCR, and TCRdb kept only the in-frame ones, dropping some. This sample has 80,000 to 95,000 clones, with under 80% found just once. The gene calls are TRBV5-4 and TRBJ2-2; the D gene is possibly TRBD1 (6 bases). The sequencing input was PBMCs. The source is a woman aged 25 to 39 in good health and CMV-seronegative. This CDR3 is CASSGGPSNTGELFF. CDR3 DNA sequence: TGTGCCAGCAGCGGGGGCCCGTCGAACACCGGGGAGCTGTTTTTT.